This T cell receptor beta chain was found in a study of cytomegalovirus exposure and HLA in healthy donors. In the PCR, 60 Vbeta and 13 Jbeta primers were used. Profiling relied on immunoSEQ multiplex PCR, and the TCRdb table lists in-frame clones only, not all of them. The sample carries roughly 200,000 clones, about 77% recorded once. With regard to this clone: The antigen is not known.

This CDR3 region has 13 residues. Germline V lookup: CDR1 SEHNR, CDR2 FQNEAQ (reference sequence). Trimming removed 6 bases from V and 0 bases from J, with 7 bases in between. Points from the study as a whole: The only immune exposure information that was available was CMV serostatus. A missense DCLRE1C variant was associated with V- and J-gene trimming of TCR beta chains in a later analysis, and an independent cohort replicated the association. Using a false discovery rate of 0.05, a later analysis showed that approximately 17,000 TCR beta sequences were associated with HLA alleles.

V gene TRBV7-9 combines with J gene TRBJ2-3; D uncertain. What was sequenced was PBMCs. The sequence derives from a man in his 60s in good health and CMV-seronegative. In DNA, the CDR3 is TGTGCCAGCAGTGCCACTAGCACAGATACGCAGTATTTT. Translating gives CASSATSTDTQYF.